A selection of T cell receptor beta chains follows, all from one sample in a study of siplizumab effects on memory and regulatory T cells. These receptors lack a known antigen. The data were produced by immunoSEQ multiplex PCR, yet TCRdb's version contains in-frame clones alone and is incomplete. The data contain about 15,000 clones, roughly 40% of them singletons. Sequencing was done on a sample of CFSE-low (dividing) CD4+ T cells sorted from an allogeneic mixed lymphocyte reaction. The receptors shown here come from a human donor in good health; the cells came from an allogeneic mixed lymphocyte reaction. Some clones in this sample may be carry-over from other donors' samples. Both conserved end residues are part of each CDR3. The order of the fields is J gene, D gene, V gene, clone size, CDR3 DNA, CDR3 protein. D genes are given only for firm matches. A row's size may be missing; if present it is once, few, many or a size class.

TRBJ2-1 | TRBD2 | TRBV6-5 | few | TGTGCCAGCAGTTACACCTGGACTAGCGGGAACAATGAGCAGTTCTTC | CASSYTWTSGNNEQFF
TRBJ1-4 | - | TRBV30 | - | TGTGCCTGGAGTGGGACTTCGGGACATAGGACAGAAAAACTGTTTTTT | CAWSGTSGHRTEKLFF
TRBJ2-2 | - | TRBV6-4 | - | TGTGCCAGTGCCTCTAGCGCCGACACCGGGGAGCTGTTTTTT | CASASSADTGELFF
TRBJ2-7 | - | TRBV19 | - | TGTGCCAGTAGTATAGGCAGAAACTACGAGCAGTACTTC | CASSIGRNYEQYF
TRBJ2-5 | - | TRBV2 | - | TGTGCCAGCAGAGGGGACGGCTGGGCGACCCAGTACTTC | CASRGDGWATQYF
TRBJ2-3 | - | TRBV7-9 | medium-sized | TGTGCCAGCAACCCAAGCGAATACACAGATACGCAGTATTTT | CASNPSEYTDTQYF
TRBJ2-3 | - | TRBV19 | - | TGTGCCAGTAGCCCGGGACGGTCGAGTAGGGATACGCAGTATTTT | CASSPGRSSRDTQYF
TRBJ2-3 | TRBD2 | TRBV11-2 | - | TGTGCCAGCAGCCCTAATAGCGGGAGCTACGATACGCAGTATTTT | CASSPNSGSYDTQYF
TRBJ2-2 | - | TRBV6-1 | - | TGTGCCAGCAGCGCGACCGCTGTAAGCGCCGGGGAGCTGTTTTTT | CASSATAVSAGELFF
TRBJ2-3 | - | TRBV6-5 | - | TGTGCCAGCAGTTACTCTAGGACGTCTAGCACAGATACGCAGTATTTT | CASSYSRTSSTDTQYF
TRBJ2-1 | - | TRBV5-1 | few | TGCGCCAGCAGCTTGGGCTTCAGGAATGAGCAGTTCTTC | CASSLGFRNEQFF
TRBJ2-3 | TRBD1 | TRBV19 | - | TGTGCCAGTTCCCGGACAGGAAGCACAGATACGCAGTATTTT | CASSRTGSTDTQYF
TRBJ2-2 | - | TRBV14 | - | TGTGCCAGCAGCCAAGAGGTTGCTGCGGGGGAGCTGTTTTTT | CASSQEVAAGELFF
TRBJ1-5 | - | TRBV16 | medium-sized | TGTGCCAGCAGCCGTCTCCGGGATCAGCCCCAGCATTTT | CASSRLRDQPQHF
TRBJ2-1 | TRBD2 | TRBV7-9 | - | TGTGCCAGCAGCTTAGCTGGGCGGGAGAGGTCGGGAGAGCAGTTCTTC | CASSLAGRERSGEQFF
TRBJ1-3 | - | TRBV30 | - | TGTGCCTGGGGCGTGGGAAGCTCTGGAAACACCATATATTTT | CAWGVGSSGNTIYF
TRBJ2-7 | - | TRBV15 | few | TGTGCCACCAGCAGAAAAATAGACAGTTCCTACGAGCAGTACTTC | CATSRKIDSSYEQYF
TRBJ2-3 | - | TRBV7-9 | - | TGTGCCAGCAGCCAGGGGGGGATGGGTACGCAGTATTTT | CASSQGGMGTQYF
TRBJ2-1 | - | TRBV7-2 | few | TGTGCCGCAGGGAGGATTAGGGACAATGAGCAGTTCTTC | CAAGRIRDNEQFF
TRBJ1-5 | TRBD1 | TRBV4-2 | - | TGTGCCAGCAGCCAAGATCCCGGAGGGGGCAATGATCAGCCCCAGCATTTT | CASSQDPGGGNDQPQHF
TRBJ2-3 | TRBD2 | TRBV5-8 | - | TGTGCCAGTAGCCGGACTAGTGGTTCTTCGCAGTATTTT | CASSRTSGSSQYF
TRBJ2-5 | TRBD2 | TRBV7-3 | - | TGTGCCAGCAGCTTTACGGCGGGAGTAGAGACCCAGTACTTC | CASSFTAGVETQYF
TRBJ1-3 | - | TRBV7-8 | - | TGTGCCAGCAGCTTTGGTTCGGGGGGAGGAAACACCATATATTTT | CASSFGSGGGNTIYF
TRBJ1-2 | - | TRBV5-1 | - | TGCGCCAGCTCCTATTCGGAAGCTAACTATGGCTACACCTTC | CASSYSEANYGYTF
TRBJ2-2 | - | TRBV4-2 | - | TGTGCCAGCAGCCAAGACACCGGGGAGCTGTTTTTT | CASSQDTGELFF
TRBJ1-2 | TRBD1 | TRBV5-4 | - | TGTGCCAGCAGCAGGGACAGATCGGACTATGGCTACACCTTC | CASSRDRSDYGYTF
TRBJ2-3 | - | TRBV7-5 | - | TGTGCCAGAAGGCGCCCGCAGCCCTCACTTTGGACAGATACGCAGTATTTT | CARRRPQPSLWTDTQYF
TRBJ2-3 | - | TRBV28 | - | TGTGCCAGCAGAATGGTGACAGGTACGCAGTATTTT | CASRMVTGTQYF
TRBJ2-7 | TRBD2 | TRBV18 | - | TGTGCCAGCTCACCAGTCACGGGAGGGCCTCGGGAGCAGTACTTC | CASSPVTGGPREQYF